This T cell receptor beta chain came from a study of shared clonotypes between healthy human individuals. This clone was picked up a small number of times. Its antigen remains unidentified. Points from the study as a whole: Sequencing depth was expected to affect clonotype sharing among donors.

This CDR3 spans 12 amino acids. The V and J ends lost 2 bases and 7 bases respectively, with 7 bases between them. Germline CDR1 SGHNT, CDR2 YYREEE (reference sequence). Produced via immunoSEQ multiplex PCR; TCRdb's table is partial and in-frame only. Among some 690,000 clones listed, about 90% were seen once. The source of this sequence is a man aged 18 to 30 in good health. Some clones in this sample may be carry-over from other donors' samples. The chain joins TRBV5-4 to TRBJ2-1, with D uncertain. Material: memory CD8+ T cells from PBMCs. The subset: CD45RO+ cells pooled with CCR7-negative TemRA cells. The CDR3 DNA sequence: TGTGCCAGCAGCTTCAATAAAAATGAGCAGTTCTTC. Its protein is CASSFNKNEQFF.